This TCR beta chain was sequenced in a study of response to subunit inactivated influenza vaccine. Findings and caveats of the study: Every seasonal influenza vaccination brings in few new T cells, the authors suggested.

TCRdb redid the calling of the RT-PCR reads with MiXCR, one entry per CDR3 protein. The profile shows about half a million distinct CDR3 sequences, about 25% of them singletons. This clonotype was detected only a few times. Its antigen remains unknown. This clonotype originated in a man aged 45-60 years who received an inactivated influenza vaccine. The sample was CD4+ T cells sorted from PBMCs, taken roughly 5 days after vaccination.

This CDR3 reads CASSLPGQGHNEQFF. CDR3 DNA sequence: TGTGCCAGCAGTCTCCCGGGACAGGGTCACAATGAGCAGTTCTTC. The chain employs TRBV28 and TRBJ2-1; 9 nucleotides match TRBD1. Germline assignment: CDR1 MDHEN and CDR2 SYDVKM. The CDR3 runs to 15 residues. V shed 5 bases, J shed 5 bases, and the junction held 7 bases outside the gene matches.